Below are 15 T cell receptor beta chains sequenced from a single sample in a study of T cell responses to AZD1222 COVID-19 vaccine. Repertoires were generated with immunoSEQ multiplex PCR, while TCRdb's copy carries only in-frame clones and drops some. The sample contains roughly 90,000 clones, over 75% of which appear only once. The sequenced sample was peripheral blood, obtained 28 days after the second AZD1222 dose. The receptors stem from an adult who received the AZD1222 COVID-19 vaccine.

The chain uses TRBV5-1 and TRBJ2-5; D is unresolved. The V and J ends lost 3 bases and 2 bases respectively, with 11 bases between them. Germline V gives CDR1 SGHRS, CDR2 YFSETQ. The CDR3 is made up of 14 amino acids. The CDR3 nucleotides are TGCGCCAGCAGCTATATGGGTACGCAAGAGACCCAGTACTTC. Encoded protein: CASSYMGTQETQYF.

This clone was counted a few times. The chain has TRBV18 and TRBJ1-1, with D possibly being TRBD1 (5 bases). V lost 2 bases and J 0 bases, leaving 13 bases between the germline ends. The CDR3 loop spans 16 amino acids. The germline V gene has CDR1 KGHSH and CDR2 LQKENI. DNA of the CDR3: TGTGCCAGCTCACCAACGCAGGGATCCTTGAACACTGAAGCTTTCTTT. Translating gives CASSPTQGSLNTEAFF.

For this clone: A junction end diverges from the germline sequence, so it may reflect a read error. The V and J genes are TRBV19 and TRBJ1-4; unclear D gene. CDR3 length: 13 amino acids. The V gene's germline CDR1 is LNHDA and CDR2 SQIVND (reference sequence). CDR3 amino acids: CASSIGIAEKLFF. The CDR3 DNA is TGTGCCAGTAGCATAGGGATTGCTGAAAAACTGTTTTTT. The variable domain in full, with the rest retrieved from reference TRBV19 and TRBJ1-4, is DGGITQSPKYLFRKEGQNVTLSCEQNLNHDAMYWYRQDPGQGLRLIYYSQIVNDFQKGDIAEGYSVSREKKESFPLTVTSAQKNPTAFYLCASSIGIAEKLFFGSGTQLSVL.

The chain links TRBV2 to TRBJ2-3, with TRBD2 matching over 13 bases. The CDR3 totals 18 residues. Trimming cost V 6 bases and J 1 base; bases outside gene matches: 10. Germline CDR1 SNHLY, CDR2 FYNNEI. The CDR3 reads CASRNPLAGGHGTDTQYF. The CDR3 nucleotides read TGTGCCAGCAGGAACCCACTAGCGGGGGGGCACGGCACAGATACGCAGTATTTT.

The chain employs TRBV11-1 and TRBJ1-1; TRBD1 matches at 8 bases. V was clipped by 1 base and J by 4 bases; unmatched bases: 2. The CDR3 runs to 14 residues. Germline CDR1 reads SGHAT; CDR2 reads FQDESV (reference sequence). The CDR3 DNA is TGTGCCAGCAGCTTAGGACAGGGGAGCACTGAAGCTTTCTTT. Translation: CASSLGQGSTEAFF.

This sequence joins TRBV9 and TRBJ2-1; 12 bases fit TRBD2. The germline gives CDR1 SGDLS, CDR2 YYNGEE. After removal of 3 bases from V and 4 bases from J, the junction contained 2 bases not matched to a gene. The CDR3 is made up of 15 amino acids. CDR3: CASSASGGAYNEQFF. The CDR3 DNA reads as TGTGCCAGCAGCGCTAGCGGGGGGGCTTACAATGAGCAGTTCTTC.

V gene TRBV9 combines with J gene TRBJ2-2, with 7 bases matching TRBD2. J was trimmed by 6 bases and V by 2 bases; bases with no gene match: 7. Germline V gene data show CDR1 as SGDLS and CDR2 as YYNGEE. The CDR3 totals 15 residues. DNA of the CDR3: TGTGCCAGCAGCGTCAATAGGGAGGGTCCCGGGGAGCTGTTTTTT. Protein product: CASSVNREGPGELFF.

The V call is TRBV6-1, the J call TRBJ1-4; tentative D call: TRBD1 (5 bases). The CDR3 has 14 amino acids. Germline CDR1 is MNHNS and CDR2 is SASEGT. V was clipped by 2 bases and J by 8 bases, with 12 bases between them. CDR3 amino acids: CASSEPGLGEKLFF. CDR3 sequence (DNA): TGTGCCAGCAGTGAACCGGGACTAGGGGAAAAACTGTTTTTT.

The rearrangement links TRBV6-5 to TRBJ2-2; 8 bases map to TRBD1. V trimming: 5 bases; J trimming: 0 bases; junction bases outside the gene matches: 2. Per the germline V gene, CDR1 is MNHEY and CDR2 is SVGAGI. The CDR3 has 15 residues. This chain's CDR3 is CASSQGAANTGELFF. CDR3 DNA sequence: TGTGCCAGCAGTCAGGGGGCGGCGAACACCGGGGAGCTGTTTTTT.

The rearrangement links TRBV10-3 to TRBJ1-2; 10 bases line up with TRBD1. The CDR3 has 15 residues. V gave up 4 bases and J gave up 3 bases; unmatched junction bases: 5. In germline, CDR1 is ENHRY, CDR2 SYGVKD. The CDR3 sequence is CAISGDRGLDYGYTF. The CDR3 DNA reads as TGTGCCATCAGTGGGGACAGGGGACTAGACTATGGCTACACCTTC.

The chain couples TRBV6-2 or TRBV6-3 to TRBJ1-2, with D perhaps TRBD1 (6 bases). Germline-derived CDR1 and CDR2 are MNHEY and SVGEGT. The V end was cut by 2 bases, the J end by 5 bases, with 12 bases between. The CDR3 is 14 amino acids. CDR3 nucleotide sequence: TGTGCCAGCAGTTACCCCGGACAGACGTATGGCTACACCTTC. As protein: CASSYPGQTYGYTF.

This sequence joins TRBV14 and TRBJ1-2; 9 bases map to TRBD1. CDR1 and CDR2 (germline): SGHDN, FVKESK. The V and J ends lost 8 bases and 3 bases, in that order; junction bases with no gene match: 10. CDR3 length: 15 residues. CDR3 DNA sequence: TGTGCCAGCTTTTACCTAACAGGGGGCGACTATGGCTACACCTTC. Translating gives CASFYLTGGDYGYTF. Variable domain in full (rest from reference TRBV14 and TRBJ1-2): EAGVTQFPSHSVIEKGQTVTLRCDPISGHDNLYWYRRVMGKEIKFLLHFVKESKQDESGMPNNRFLAERTGGTYSTLKVQPAELEDSGVYFCASFYLTGGDYGYTFGSGTRLTVV.

This sequence joins TRBV4-1 and TRBJ2-1; D is perhaps TRBD1 or TRBD2 (6 bases each). The CDR3 covers 17 residues. The germline CDR1 and CDR2 sequences are MGHRA and YSYEKL. With 1 base removed from V and 5 bases from J, the gap between germline ends came to 18 bases. The CDR3 protein is CASSQGGGLTFNNEQFF. CDR3 coding DNA: TGCGCCAGCAGCCAAGGAGGGGGACTTACTTTTAACAATGAGCAGTTCTTC.

The chain uses TRBV14 and TRBJ1-1; a weak D match, TRBD1 (5 bases). Germline V lookup: CDR1 SGHDN, CDR2 FVKESK. The V end was cut by 3 bases, the J end by 5 bases, with 10 bases between. This CDR3 has 13 amino acids. CDR3 loop: CASSQTVGTEAFF. In nucleotides, the CDR3 is TGTGCCAGCAGCCAGACAGTCGGGACTGAAGCTTTCTTT.

The chain carries TRBV24-1 and TRBJ1-2; D is possibly TRBD1 (6 bases). V shed 1 base and J shed 2 bases, with 25 bases lying between them. There are 20 residues in the CDR3. Germline V gene sequence: CDR1 KGHDR, CDR2 SFDVKD. The CDR3 DNA reads as TGTGCCACCAGTGATTTAAAGGTAAGGACAGTAAAAAGGTCGAACTATGGCTACACCTTC. It codes for CATSDLKVRTVKRSNYGYTF.